This record looks at one T cell receptor (beta chain) sequence and its context. Antigen: not known. This sample is drawn from a study of blood T cells in healthy people across ages. Broader study findings: The study could not conclusively compare naive and antigen-experienced cells, given its unsorted PBMCs.

No fewer than 5.5 micrograms of total RNA were isolated from every sample. A second about 7 to 12 cycle PCR used barcoded and J-beta primers. All samples yielded 3 million or more CDR3-containing paired-end reads. TCRdb re-analysed the 5' RACE reads in MiXCR, keeping a single row per CDR3 protein. The sample carries roughly 730,000 distinct CDR3 sequences, roughly three fifths recorded once. This CDR3 is built from 13 residues. Germline loops: CDR1 DFQATT, CDR2 SNEGSKA (reference sequence). V lost 1 base, J lost 5 bases, and 9 bases lay in between. Sequencing was performed on blood. The rearrangement joins TRBV20-1 to TRBJ1-5, with D possibly TRBD1 on 5 matching bases. The sequence was obtained from a man aged 40-49 years in good health. CDR3 protein: CSARAGTYQPQHF. Here the CDR3 DNA reads TGCAGTGCTAGAGCTGGGACCTATCAGCCCCAGCATTTT.